The 19 T cell receptor beta chains reported below all come from one sample, sequenced in a study of T cells expressing NK-cell markers. TCRdb re-called the 5' RACE reads; every CDR3 protein appears as one record, without DNA. This sample's table reports over 150,000 distinct CDR3 sequences. Material: blood T cells: a sorted CD56 or NKG2C T cell subset, CD4+ or CD8+ T cells, or bulk PBMC T cells (not recorded which). The receptors here all came from a woman in her 50s in good health.

The chain recombines TRBV20-1 with TRBJ1-5; TCRdb indicates TRBD1, and absent DNA this call remains unverified. There are 15 residues in the CDR3. Per the germline V gene, CDR1 is DFQATT and CDR2 is SNEGSKA (reference sequence). The CDR3 sequence is CSATIDRGSNQPQHF.

The chain is built from TRBV27 and TRBJ1-2; TCRdb reports TRBD1, a call that lacks DNA to check it against. The CDR3 loop spans 13 amino acids. CDR1 MNHEY and CDR2 SMNVEV come from the germline V gene (reference sequence). CDR3 region: CASRPRDGIGYTF.

The chain couples TRBV30 to TRBJ2-7; with no DNA, the TCRdb D assignment of TRBD1 cannot be verified. Germline values: CDR1 GTSNPN, CDR2 SVGIG (reference sequence). CDR3 size: 15 residues. The CDR3: CAWSKGTGDSYEQYF.

This chain joins TRBV7-9 and TRBJ2-4; TCRdb picks TRBD2, but there is no DNA to check that call. CDR1 and CDR2 (germline): SEHNR, FQNEAQ (reference sequence). There are 15 residues in the CDR3. The CDR3 is CASSSLSGEENIQYF.

V is TRBV12-3 or TRBV12-4 and J is TRBJ2-1. The length of the CDR3 is 15 residues. The CDR3 spells CASRSLTFRTNEQFF.

This chain links TRBV19 with TRBJ1-4. The CDR3 contains 15 residues. Germline CDR1 and CDR2: LNHDA and SQIVND (reference sequence). This CDR3 reads CASSTEEGRYEKLFF. Looking up the rest from reference TRBV19 and TRBJ1-4 gives the full variable domain: DGGITQSPKYLFRKEGQNVTLSCEQNLNHDAMYWYRQDPGQGLRLIYYSQIVNDFQKGDIAEGYSVSREKKESFPLTVTSAQKNPTAFYLCASSTEEGRYEKLFFGSGTQLSVL.

The chain links TRBV7-3 to TRBJ2-7; TCRdb proposes TRBD1, but this gene call is untestable without DNA. In germline, CDR1 is SGHTA, CDR2 FQGTGA. This CDR3 spans 18 amino acids. The CDR3: CASSRSPGTGQIRDEQYF. Using reference TRBV7-3 and TRBJ2-7 for the parts outside the CDR3, the full variable domain is GAGVSQTPSNKVTEKGKYVELRCDPISGHTALYWYRQSLGQGPEFLIYFQGTGAADDSGLPNDRFFAVRPEGSVSTLKIQRTERGDSAVYLCASSRSPGTGQIRDEQYFGPGTRLTVT.

V is TRBV15 and J is TRBJ2-2. The germline gives CDR1 LNHNV, CDR2 YYDKDF (reference sequence). The CDR3 sequence is 14 residues long. CDR3 amino acids: CATSGSIDTGELFF.

This chain uses TRBV7-6 with TRBJ2-3. CDR3 length: 17 amino acids. The germline gives CDR1 SGHVS, CDR2 FNYEAQ. The CDR3 spells CASSLAEVGSSTDTQYF.

The J gene is TRBJ1-2, the V gene TRBV6-5; the TRBD1 assignment by TCRdb is unverifiable without DNA. The CDR3 contains 13 residues. The germline gives CDR1 MNHEY, CDR2 SVGAGI. The CDR3 here is CASSGGELYGYTF.

The V and J genes are TRBV20-1 and TRBJ2-3; the D call from TCRdb, TRBD2, cannot be confirmed without DNA. CDR3 size: 17 residues. From germline, CDR1 is DFQATT and CDR2 SNEGSKA (reference sequence). The CDR3 is CSAGGLAGVRIGDTQYF.

The chain carries TRBV20-1 and TRBJ2-1; TCRdb lists TRBD1, though no DNA is available to test this call. The CDR3 is made up of 14 amino acids. Germline V gene data show CDR1 as DFQATT and CDR2 as SNEGSKA (reference sequence). The CDR3 reads CSARPMDTYNEQFF.

The chain is built from TRBV7-8 and TRBJ1-1; TCRdb's D gene call, TRBD1, goes unchecked for lack of DNA. Per the germline V gene, CDR1 is SGHVS and CDR2 is FQNEAQ. CDR3 size: 17 residues. The CDR3 loop is CASSILDRAAPNTEAFF.

The gene calls are TRBV30 and TRBJ1-1; TCRdb returns TRBD1, unconfirmable since there is no DNA. The length of the CDR3 is 13 residues. CDR1 is GTSNPN, CDR2 SVGIG, per germline (reference sequence). The CDR3: CAWSPSWGTEAFF.

The chain carries TRBV6-2 or TRBV6-3 and TRBJ2-1. The CDR3 covers 15 residues. Germline CDR1 is MNHEY and CDR2 is SVGEGT. The CDR3 here is CASSYTRSAYNEQFF.

The chain links TRBV29-1 to TRBJ2-7. Germline CDR1 and CDR2: SQVTM and ANQGSEA. CDR3 size: 14 residues. The CDR3 loop reads CSVEGLGNSYEQYF.

The chain links TRBV12-3 or TRBV12-4 to TRBJ2-3; TCRdb gives TRBD2 as the D gene, but with no DNA this cannot be confirmed. This CDR3 region has 17 residues. CDR3 region: CASSLVASGRSTDTQYF.

This chain uses TRBV29-1 with TRBJ1-5; the D call from TCRdb, TRBD1, cannot be confirmed without DNA. From germline, CDR1 is SQVTM and CDR2 ANQGSEA. This CDR3 has 13 residues. CDR3 sequence reads: CSARTSGNQPQHF.

The chain uses TRBV27 and TRBJ2-3; with no DNA, the TCRdb D assignment of TRBD1 cannot be verified. This CDR3 has 15 amino acids. CDR1 MNHEY and CDR2 SMNVEV come from the germline V gene (reference sequence). The CDR3 is CASSPTGGAGDTQYF.